The next 14 T cell receptor beta chains were all read from a single sample in a study of immune evolution from preneoplasia to lung adenocarcinoma. Sequenced by immunoSEQ multiplex PCR; TCRdb stores in-frame clones only, minus some. The sample lists about 9,900 clones, 88% occurring once. Sequencing input: FFPE invasive lung adenocarcinoma tissue. These receptors were collected from a person aged 70 to 85 with invasive lung adenocarcinoma. Some clones in this sample may be carry-over from other donors' samples.

The chain is built from TRBV20-1 and TRBJ2-7; unclear D gene. V was cut by 5 bases and J by 6 bases, with 5 bases left in between. This CDR3 is built from 9 residues. Germline lookup yields CDR1 DFQATT and CDR2 SNEGSKA (reference sequence). The CDR3 sequence: CSAGVEQYF. The CDR3 DNA is TGCAGTGCTGGGGTCGAGCAGTACTTC.

The rearrangement joins TRBV30 to TRBJ1-5, with no clear D. This CDR3 spans 16 amino acids. Germline CDR1 and CDR2: GTSNPN and SVGIG (reference sequence). The V end was cut by 0 bases, the J end by 5 bases, with 17 bases between. The CDR3 DNA reads TGTGCCTGGAGTGTACCCCCCGGGCCGCTTGATCAGCCCCAGCATTTT. It encodes CAWSVPPGPLDQPQHF.

The V gene is TRBV5-6, the J gene TRBJ1-3; D possibly corresponds to TRBD1 (5 bases). Looked up from germline, CDR1 is SGHDT and CDR2 is YYEEEE. This CDR3 is 16 amino acids long. The germline V and J ends were trimmed by 0 bases and 0 bases, with 10 bases remaining between them. Here the CDR3 DNA reads TGTGCCAGCAGCTTGGGACAGCGGAACTCTGGAAACACCATATATTTT. It specifies CASSLGQRNSGNTIYF.

The chain has TRBV27 and TRBJ1-4, with TRBD1 identical over 9 bases. Trimming at V came to 5 bases and at J to 7 bases, leaving 8 bases not matched to a gene. The V gene's germline CDR1 is MNHEY and CDR2 SMNVEV (reference sequence). The CDR3 runs to 15 residues. The CDR3 here is CASSPNRDRAEKLFF. CDR3 DNA: TGTGCCAGCAGTCCCAACCGGGACAGGGCTGAAAAACTGTTTTTT.

V is TRBV7-2 and J is TRBJ2-5; a possible D gene is TRBD2 (5 bases). Germline CDR1 reads SGHTA; CDR2 reads FQGNSA. The V end was cut by 1 base, the J end by 5 bases, with 14 bases between. The CDR3 runs to 15 residues. The DNA of the CDR3 is TGTGCCAGCAGCTTAGGCGGCGCTAGGGAGGAGACCCAGTACTTC. It specifies CASSLGGAREETQYF.

The chain combines TRBV6-6 with TRBJ2-5, with 7 bases fitting TRBD2. V lost 5 bases, J lost 1 base, and 7 bases stayed unmatched. Germline lookup yields CDR1 MNHNY and CDR2 SVGAGI (reference sequence). CDR3 size: 15 residues. The CDR3: CASSGSGISQETQYF. The CDR3 coding sequence is TGTGCCAGCAGTGGGAGCGGGATATCCCAAGAGACCCAGTACTTC.

The rearrangement links TRBV5-4 to TRBJ1-1; D not certain. CDR1 and CDR2 from the germline V gene are SGHNT and YYREEE (reference sequence). The V and J ends lost 1 base and 5 bases respectively, with 9 bases between them. The CDR3 is 13 amino acids. CDR3 nucleotide sequence: TGTGCCAGCAGCTTGATTCTGGGTACTGAAGCTTTCTTT. Translation: CASSLILGTEAFF.

The chain links TRBV28 to TRBJ2-7; no firm D call. Germline lookup yields CDR1 MDHEN and CDR2 SYDVKM. CDR3 length: 11 residues. V lost 3 bases and J 6 bases, leaving 6 bases between the germline ends. The CDR3 nucleotides read TGTGCCAGCAGTTTTTGGGGCGAGCAGTACTTC. Its protein product is CASSFWGEQYF.

The rearrangement links TRBV30 to TRBJ1-2, with a weak D call TRBD1 (6 bases). The V end lost 0 bases, the J end lost 5 bases, and 7 bases lay between the germline ends. Germline V gene sequence: CDR1 GTSNPN, CDR2 SVGIG (reference sequence). The CDR3 runs to 12 residues. CDR3 loop: CAWSVQGYGYTF. DNA for the CDR3: TGTGCCTGGAGTGTCCAGGGGTATGGCTACACCTTC.

V is TRBV25-1 and J is TRBJ2-5; D gene uncertain. V lost 0 bases, J lost 3 bases, and 8 bases lay in between. Per germline, CDR1 MGHDK and CDR2 SYGVNS. The CDR3 runs 14 residues. In nucleotides, the CDR3 is TGTGCCAGCAGTGAATATCGGAGAGAAGAGACCCAGTACTTC. Translated: CASSEYRREETQYF.

The chain is built from TRBV28 and TRBJ1-5; D remains unclear. The ends were cut back, 4 bases at V and 1 base at J, with 17 bases in the middle. Germline CDR1 is MDHEN and CDR2 is SYDVKM. The CDR3 spans 17 residues. The CDR3 region has the DNA TGTGCCAGCAGTTCCCGTGGGCCCCTTGGGAGCAATCAGCCCCAGCATTTT. It translates to CASSSRGPLGSNQPQHF.

Written as DNA, the CDR3 is TGTGCCAGCTCATCCAGTTTTGGCAATCAGCCCCAGCATTTT. It is translated as CASSSSFGNQPQHF. This chain connects TRBV18 to TRBJ1-5; D is unresolved. Per the germline V gene, CDR1 is KGHSH and CDR2 is LQKENI. The CDR3 runs 14 residues. Trimming left V 5 bases short and J 2 bases short, with 10 bases between.

CDR3 nucleotides: TGTGCCAGCACCTACCAGGGGGCGTCCTTTGGCACTGAAGCTTTCTTT. Residues: CASTYQGASFGTEAFF. V gene TRBV2 combines with J gene TRBJ1-1; 8 bases are shared with TRBD1. V lost 7 bases to trimming and J lost 4 bases; unmatched junction nucleotides: 14. The CDR3 totals 16 residues. CDR1 is SNHLY and CDR2 is FYNNEI in the germline V gene.

This chain joins TRBV4-1 and TRBJ2-7, with 7 bases fitting TRBD1. Germline CDR1 and CDR2: MGHRA and YSYEKL. The junction had 3 bases not matched to a gene; V was cut back by 4 bases and J by 0 bases. This CDR3 spans 14 amino acids. In DNA form, the CDR3 reads TGCGCCAGCAGCCCAGACAGGGACTCCTACGAGCAGTACTTC. Its protein is CASSPDRDSYEQYF.